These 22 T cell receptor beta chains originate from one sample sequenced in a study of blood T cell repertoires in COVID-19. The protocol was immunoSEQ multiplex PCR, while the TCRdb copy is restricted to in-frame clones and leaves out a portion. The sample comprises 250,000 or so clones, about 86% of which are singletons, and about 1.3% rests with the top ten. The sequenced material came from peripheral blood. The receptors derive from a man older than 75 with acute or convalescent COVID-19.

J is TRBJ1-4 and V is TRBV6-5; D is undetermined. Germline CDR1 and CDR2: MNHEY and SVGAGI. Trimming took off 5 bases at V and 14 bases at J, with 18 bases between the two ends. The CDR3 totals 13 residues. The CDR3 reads CASSLSSGSWLFF. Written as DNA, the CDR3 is TGTGCCAGCAGTCTAAGTTCCGGGTCATGGCTGTTTTTT.

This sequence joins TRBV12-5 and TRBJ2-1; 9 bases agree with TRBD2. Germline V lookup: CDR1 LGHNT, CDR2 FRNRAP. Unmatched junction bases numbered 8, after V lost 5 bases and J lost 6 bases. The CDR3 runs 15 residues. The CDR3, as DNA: TGTGCTAGTGGTCCCGGGACTAGCAGTGGCAATGAGCAGTTCTTC. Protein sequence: CASGPGTSSGNEQFF.

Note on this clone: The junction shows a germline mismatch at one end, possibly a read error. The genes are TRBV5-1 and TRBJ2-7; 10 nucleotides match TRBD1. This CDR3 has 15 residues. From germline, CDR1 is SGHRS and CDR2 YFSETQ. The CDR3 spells CASSTGTGVSHEQYF. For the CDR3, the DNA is TGCGCCAGCAGCACCGGGACAGGGGTCTCCCACGAGCAGTACTTC.

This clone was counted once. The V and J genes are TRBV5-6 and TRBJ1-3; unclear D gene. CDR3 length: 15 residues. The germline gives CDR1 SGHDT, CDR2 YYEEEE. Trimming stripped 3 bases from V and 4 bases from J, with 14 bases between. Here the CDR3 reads CASSSGPSGGNTIYF. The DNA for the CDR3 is TGTGCCAGCAGCTCAGGTCCCTCGGGAGGAAACACCATATATTTT.

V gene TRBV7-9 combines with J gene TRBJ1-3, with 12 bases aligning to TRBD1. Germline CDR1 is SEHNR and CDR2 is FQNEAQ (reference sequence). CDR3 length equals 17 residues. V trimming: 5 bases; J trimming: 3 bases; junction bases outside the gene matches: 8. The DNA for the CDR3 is TGTGCCAGCAGCCCATCGGGACAGGGGGCGCTTGGAAACACCATATATTTT. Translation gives CASSPSGQGALGNTIYF.

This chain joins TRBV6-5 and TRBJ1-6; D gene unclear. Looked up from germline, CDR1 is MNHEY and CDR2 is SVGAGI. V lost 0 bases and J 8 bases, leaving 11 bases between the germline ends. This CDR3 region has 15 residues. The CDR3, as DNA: TGTGCCAGCAGTTACTCTGAGAGAGGCGATTCACCCCTCCACTTT. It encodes CASSYSERGDSPLHF.

The CDR3 DNA sequence: TGTGCCAGCAGTGTACAGGGGGAAAGGGGTTCACCCCTCCACTTT. Translating gives CASSVQGERGSPLHF. This rearrangement joins TRBV25-1 to TRBJ1-6; TRBD1 aligns across 8 bases. The V gene's germline CDR1 is MGHDK and CDR2 SYGVNS. The CDR3 length is 15 residues. Trimming removed 4 bases from V and 9 bases from J; junction bases left unmatched: 8.

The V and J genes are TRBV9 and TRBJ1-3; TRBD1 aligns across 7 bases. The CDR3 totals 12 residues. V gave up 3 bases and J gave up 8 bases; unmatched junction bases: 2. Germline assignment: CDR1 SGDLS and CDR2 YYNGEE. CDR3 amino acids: CASSDRGDTIYF. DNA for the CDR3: TGTGCCAGCAGCGACAGGGGTGACACCATATATTTT.

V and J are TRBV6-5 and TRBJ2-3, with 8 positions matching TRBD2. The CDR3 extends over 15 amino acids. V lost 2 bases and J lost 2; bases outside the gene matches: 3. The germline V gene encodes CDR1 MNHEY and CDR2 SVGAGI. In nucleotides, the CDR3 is TGTGCCAGCAGTTACGGGCGGGGGGTCACAGATACGCAGTATTTT. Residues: CASSYGRGVTDTQYF.

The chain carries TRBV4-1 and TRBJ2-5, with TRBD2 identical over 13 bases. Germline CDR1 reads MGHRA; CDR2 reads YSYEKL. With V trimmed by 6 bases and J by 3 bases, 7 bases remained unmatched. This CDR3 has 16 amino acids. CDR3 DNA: TGCGCCAGCAGACGGACTAGCGGGGGTGACGAAGAGACCCAGTACTTC. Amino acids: CASRRTSGGDEETQYF.

In nucleotides, the CDR3 is TGTGCCAGCAGCCAAGCGAGGGAATCTTATGGGCAGTACTTC. Residues: CASSQARESYGQYF. The V and J genes are TRBV3-1 (or the pseudogene TRBV3-2) and TRBJ2-7; tentatively, D is TRBD2 (5 bases). This CDR3 contains 14 residues. Per the germline V gene, CDR1 is LGHDT and CDR2 is YNNKEL (reference sequence). The V and J ends lost 1 base and 9 bases respectively, with 16 bases between them.

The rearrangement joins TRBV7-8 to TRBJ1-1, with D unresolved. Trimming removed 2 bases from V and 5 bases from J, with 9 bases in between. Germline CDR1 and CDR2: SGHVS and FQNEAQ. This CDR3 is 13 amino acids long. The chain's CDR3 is CASSLMGDTEAFF. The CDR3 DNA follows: TGTGCCAGCAGCTTAATGGGAGATACTGAAGCTTTCTTT.

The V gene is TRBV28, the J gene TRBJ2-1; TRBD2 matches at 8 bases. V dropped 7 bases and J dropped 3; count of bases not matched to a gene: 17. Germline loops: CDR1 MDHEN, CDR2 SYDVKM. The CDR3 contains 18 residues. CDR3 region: CASTPLKGAGESYNEQFF. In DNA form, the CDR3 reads TGTGCCAGCACCCCTCTGAAGGGAGCGGGAGAGAGCTACAATGAGCAGTTCTTC.

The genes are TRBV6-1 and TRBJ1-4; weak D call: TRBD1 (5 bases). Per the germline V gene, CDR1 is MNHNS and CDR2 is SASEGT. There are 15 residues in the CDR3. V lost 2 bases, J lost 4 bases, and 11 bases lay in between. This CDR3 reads CASSEIGALNEKLFF. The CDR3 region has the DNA TGTGCCAGCAGTGAAATAGGGGCCCTTAATGAAAAACTGTTTTTT.

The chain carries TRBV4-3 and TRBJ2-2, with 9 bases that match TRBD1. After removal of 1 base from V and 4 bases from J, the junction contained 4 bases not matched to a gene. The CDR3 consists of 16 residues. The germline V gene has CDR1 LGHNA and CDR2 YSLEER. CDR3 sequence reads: CASSQVQGASTGELFF. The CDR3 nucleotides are TGCGCCAGCAGCCAAGTACAGGGGGCTTCCACCGGGGAGCTGTTTTTT.

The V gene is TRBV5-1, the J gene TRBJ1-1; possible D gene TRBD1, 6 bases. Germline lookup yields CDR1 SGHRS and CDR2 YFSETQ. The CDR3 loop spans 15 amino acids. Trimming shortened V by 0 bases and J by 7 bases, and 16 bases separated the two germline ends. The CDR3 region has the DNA TGCGCCAGCAGCTTGGTTGGGGGCGGCGGCATTGAAGCTTTCTTT. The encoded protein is CASSLVGGGGIEAFF.

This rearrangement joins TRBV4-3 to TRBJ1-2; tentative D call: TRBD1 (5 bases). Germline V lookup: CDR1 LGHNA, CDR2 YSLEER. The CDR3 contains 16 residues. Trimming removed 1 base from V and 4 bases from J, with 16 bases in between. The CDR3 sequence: CASSQGVGGTGYGYTF. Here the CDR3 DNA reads TGCGCCAGCAGCCAAGGGGTCGGGGGAACGGGCTATGGCTACACCTTC.

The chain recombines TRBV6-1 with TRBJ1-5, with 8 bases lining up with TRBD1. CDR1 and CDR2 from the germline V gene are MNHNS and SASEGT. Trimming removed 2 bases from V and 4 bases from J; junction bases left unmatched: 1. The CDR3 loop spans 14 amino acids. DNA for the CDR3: TGTGCCAGCAGTGAACGACAGGGGAATCAGCCCCAGCATTTT. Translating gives CASSERQGNQPQHF.

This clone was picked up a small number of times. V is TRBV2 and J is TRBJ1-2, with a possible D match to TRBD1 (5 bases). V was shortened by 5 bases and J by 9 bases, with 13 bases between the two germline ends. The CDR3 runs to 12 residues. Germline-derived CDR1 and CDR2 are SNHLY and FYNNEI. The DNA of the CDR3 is TGTGCCAGCAGTACTGACGGGGGGAGCTACACCTTC. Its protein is CASSTDGGSYTF.

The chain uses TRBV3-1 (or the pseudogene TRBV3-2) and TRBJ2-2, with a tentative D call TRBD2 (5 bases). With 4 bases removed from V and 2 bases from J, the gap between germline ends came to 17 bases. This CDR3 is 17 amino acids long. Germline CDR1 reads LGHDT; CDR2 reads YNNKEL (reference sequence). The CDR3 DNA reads TGTGCCAGCAGCCCCTATCGGGAACCCGTCAACACCGGGGAGCTGTTTTTT. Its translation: CASSPYREPVNTGELFF.

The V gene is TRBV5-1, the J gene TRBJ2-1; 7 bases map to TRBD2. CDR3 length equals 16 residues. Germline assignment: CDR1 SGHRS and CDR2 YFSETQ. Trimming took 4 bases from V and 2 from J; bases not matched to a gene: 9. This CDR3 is CASSPTAGVTYNEQFF. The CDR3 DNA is TGCGCCAGCAGCCCCACCGCGGGGGTGACCTACAATGAGCAGTTCTTC. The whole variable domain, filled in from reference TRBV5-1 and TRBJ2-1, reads KAGVTQTPRYLIKTRGQQVTLSCSPISGHRSVSWYQQTPGQGLQFLFEYFSETQRNKGNFPGRFSGRQFSNSRSEMNVSTLELGDSALYLCASSPTAGVTYNEQFFGPGTRLTVL.

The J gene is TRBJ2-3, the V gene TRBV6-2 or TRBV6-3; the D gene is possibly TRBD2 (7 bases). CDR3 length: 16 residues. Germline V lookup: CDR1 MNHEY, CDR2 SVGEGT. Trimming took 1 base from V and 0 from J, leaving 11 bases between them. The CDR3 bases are TGTGCCAGCAGTTACTTACGGGGGGCCAGCACAGATACGCAGTATTTT. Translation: CASSYLRGASTDTQYF.